This T cell receptor beta chain was profiled in a study of blood T cell repertoires in COVID-19. Sequencing was performed with immunoSEQ multiplex PCR; in TCRdb, only in-frame clones are kept and a portion is missing. In the table there are about 430,000 clones, more than 70% of which are singletons. Participants spanned ages about 18 to 100 years and resided in about two dozen US areas. Exposed enrollees encountered a COVID-19 case at some point within 2 weeks before study entry. This receptor was obtained from a woman in her late teens or twenties who had been exposed to COVID-19. Sequenced: PBMCs or T cells enriched from blood (not recorded which).

CDR3 DNA sequence: TGTGCCACCAGCAGAGTCGGTGGGCCTTACGAGCAGTACTTC. Protein product: CATSRVGGPYEQYF. The chain is built from TRBV15 and TRBJ2-7; D is undetermined. V gave up 1 base and J gave up 4 bases, with 11 bases separating them. This CDR3 comprises 14 residues. Germline V gene lookup returns CDR1 LNHNV and CDR2 YYDKDF (reference sequence).